Listed below are T cell receptor beta chains from one sample, sequenced in a study of PD-1 blockade in classical Hodgkin lymphoma. Libraries were prepared by immunoSEQ multiplex PCR; TCRdb keeps only in-frame clonotypes and omits some of them. Here the sample spans about 33,000 clones, approximately 68% being singletons. Sequenced here: peripheral blood mononuclear cells (PBMCs), sampled before the fourth cycle of nivolumab. Receptors were obtained from a human donor with classical Hodgkin lymphoma. Each CDR3 is given with its conserved first and last residue. D genes are given only for firm matches. Size is stated for part of the rows, as once, few or many counts, or as a class when the clone is expanded.

d_call: TRBD1
v_call: TRBV27
clone_size: medium-sized
j_call: TRBJ2-7
cdr3_nt: TGTGCCAGCTCCGGGACAGGGTCCTACGAGCAGTACTTC
cdr3_aa: CASSGTGSYEQYF

d_call: NA
v_call: TRBV15
clone_size: NA
j_call: TRBJ2-2
cdr3_nt: TGTGCCACCAGCTTACCAGGACAGTCCACCGGGGAGCTGTTTTTT
cdr3_aa: CATSLPGQSTGELFF

d_call: TRBD1
v_call: TRBV7-3
clone_size: NA
j_call: TRBJ1-4
cdr3_nt: TGTGCCAGCAGCCAGGGACAGTATGAAAAACTGTTTTTT
cdr3_aa: CASSQGQYEKLFF

d_call: TRBD2
v_call: TRBV19
clone_size: NA
j_call: TRBJ2-7
cdr3_nt: TGTGCCAGTAGTATAGCTAGCGGGAGCTACGAGCAGTACTTC
cdr3_aa: CASSIASGSYEQYF

d_call: NA
v_call: TRBV4-3
clone_size: NA
j_call: TRBJ1-1
cdr3_nt: TGCGCCAGCAGCCAAGATGTTTCCCGGGGGGCTTTCTTT
cdr3_aa: CASSQDVSRGAFF

d_call: NA
v_call: TRBV14
clone_size: NA
j_call: TRBJ2-1
cdr3_nt: TGTGCCAGCAGCCAGTACCCGACGGAAAAGCAGTTCTTC
cdr3_aa: CASSQYPTEKQFF

d_call: NA
v_call: TRBV4-3
clone_size: NA
j_call: TRBJ1-5
cdr3_nt: TGCGCCAGCAGCCAAGAGCATGCAGGAACTCTTCAGCCCCAGCATTTT
cdr3_aa: CASSQEHAGTLQPQHF

d_call: NA
v_call: TRBV6-5
clone_size: NA
j_call: TRBJ1-1
cdr3_nt: TGTGCCAGCAGTTACGGGGCCCAGACTGAAGCTTTCTTT
cdr3_aa: CASSYGAQTEAFF

d_call: NA
v_call: TRBV29-1
clone_size: once
j_call: TRBJ2-7
cdr3_nt: TGCAGCGTTGAAGGAGGGGTCGGACACCTAGCCTACGAGCAGTACTTC
cdr3_aa: CSVEGGVGHLAYEQYF

d_call: NA
v_call: TRBV5-6
clone_size: NA
j_call: TRBJ2-7
cdr3_nt: TGTGCCAGCAGCTTGGCCCGGCGGGGCGAGCAGTACTTC
cdr3_aa: CASSLARRGEQYF

d_call: NA
v_call: TRBV9
clone_size: NA
j_call: TRBJ2-6
cdr3_nt: TGTGCCAGCTGGGGCCATCCAGGGACCTTCTCTGGGGCCAACGTCCTGACTTTC
cdr3_aa: CASWGHPGTFSGANVLTF

d_call: NA
v_call: TRBV7-8
clone_size: NA
j_call: TRBJ2-7
cdr3_nt: TGTGCCAGCAGCTCCGACTCTAGGGGGCAGTACTTC
cdr3_aa: CASSSDSRGQYF

d_call: NA
v_call: TRBV29-1
clone_size: NA
j_call: TRBJ2-5
cdr3_nt: TGCAGCGGCAGCTACGCCCCCCAAGAGACCCAGTACTTC
cdr3_aa: CSGSYAPQETQYF